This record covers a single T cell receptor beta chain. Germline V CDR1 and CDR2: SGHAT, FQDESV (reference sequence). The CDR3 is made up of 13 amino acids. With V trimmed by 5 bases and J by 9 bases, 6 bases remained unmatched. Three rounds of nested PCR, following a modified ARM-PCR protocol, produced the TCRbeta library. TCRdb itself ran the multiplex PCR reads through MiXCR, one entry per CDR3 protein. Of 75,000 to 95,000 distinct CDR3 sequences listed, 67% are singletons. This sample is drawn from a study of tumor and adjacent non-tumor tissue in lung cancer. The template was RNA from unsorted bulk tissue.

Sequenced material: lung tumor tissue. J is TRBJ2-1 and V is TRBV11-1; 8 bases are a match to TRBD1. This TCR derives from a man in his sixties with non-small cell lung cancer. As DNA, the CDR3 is TGTGCCAGCAGCCGGACAGGGTTAGGTGAGCAGTTCTTC. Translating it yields CASSRTGLGEQFF.